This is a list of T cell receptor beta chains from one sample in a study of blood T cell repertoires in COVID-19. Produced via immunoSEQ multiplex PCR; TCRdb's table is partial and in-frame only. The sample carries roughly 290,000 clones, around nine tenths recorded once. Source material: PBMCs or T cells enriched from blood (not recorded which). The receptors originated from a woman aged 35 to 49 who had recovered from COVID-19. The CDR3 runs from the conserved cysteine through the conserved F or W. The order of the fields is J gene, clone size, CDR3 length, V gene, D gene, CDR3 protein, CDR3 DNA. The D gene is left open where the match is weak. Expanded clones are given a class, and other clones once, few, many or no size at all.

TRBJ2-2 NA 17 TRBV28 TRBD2 CASSPLKTSGTTGELFF TGTGCCAGCAGCCCCTTAAAGACTAGCGGGACCACCGGGGAGCTGTTTTTT
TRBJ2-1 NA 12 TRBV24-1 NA CAPSAAINEQFF TGTGCCCCCTCCGCGGCAATCAATGAGCAGTTCTTC
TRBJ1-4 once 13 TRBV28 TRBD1 CASYGTGNEKLFF TGTGCCAGTTACGGGACAGGAAATGAAAAACTGTTTTTT
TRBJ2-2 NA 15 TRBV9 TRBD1 CASRRGTGNTGELFF TGTGCCAGCAGAAGGGGGACAGGAAACACCGGGGAGCTGTTTTTT
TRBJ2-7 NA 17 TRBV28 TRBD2 CASSRSATAGEFDEQYF TGTGCCAGCAGTCGAAGCGCGACAGCGGGAGAATTCGACGAGCAGTACTTC
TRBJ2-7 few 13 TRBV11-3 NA CASSLVAGNEQYF TGTGCCAGCAGCTTAGTTGCGGGGAACGAGCAGTACTTC
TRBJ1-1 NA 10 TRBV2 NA CASTGPEAFF TGTGCCAGCACTGGCCCTGAAGCTTTCTTT
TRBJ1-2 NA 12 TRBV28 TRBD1 CASSSTGIGYTF TGTGCCAGCAGTTCGACAGGGATCGGCTACACCTTC
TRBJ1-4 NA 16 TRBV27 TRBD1 CASRNTGQGLNEKLFF TGTGCCAGCAGGAACACGGGACAGGGGCTTAATGAAAAACTGTTTTTT
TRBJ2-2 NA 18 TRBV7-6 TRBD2 CASSLGSSGRMNTGELFF TGTGCCAGCAGCTTAGGTTCCAGCGGGAGGATGAACACCGGGGAGCTGTTTTTT
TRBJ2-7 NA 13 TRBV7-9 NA CASSPPLSYEQYF TGTGCCAGCAGCCCCCCCCTCTCCTACGAGCAGTACTTC
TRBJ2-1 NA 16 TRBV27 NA CASSSWGRERDGEQFF TGTGCCAGCAGTTCGTGGGGGCGGGAGAGGGATGGTGAGCAGTTCTTC
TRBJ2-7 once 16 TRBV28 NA CASSNPRGERYYEQYF TGTGCCAGCAGTAATCCCCGAGGAGAGCGGTACTACGAGCAGTACTTC
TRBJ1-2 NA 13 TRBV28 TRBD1 CASSRQGAYGYTF TGTGCCAGCAGTCGACAGGGGGCGTATGGCTACACCTTC
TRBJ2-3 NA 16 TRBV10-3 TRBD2 CAISERAGGETDTQYF TGTGCCATCAGTGAGCGTGCGGGAGGGGAGACAGATACGCAGTATTTT
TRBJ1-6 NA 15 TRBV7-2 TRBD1 CASSPSGQYNSPLHF TGTGCCAGCAGCCCCTCGGGACAGTATAATTCACCCCTCCACTTT
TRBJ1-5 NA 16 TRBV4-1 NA CASSQGGARSNQPQHF TGCGCCAGCAGCCAAGGTGGGGCTAGAAGCAATCAGCCCCAGCATTTT
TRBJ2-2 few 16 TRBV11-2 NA CASSLGGGWGTGELFF TGTGCCAGCAGCTTAGGAGGCGGGTGGGGCACCGGGGAGCTGTTTTTT
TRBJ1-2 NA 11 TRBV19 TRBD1 CASSDRDGYTF TGTGCCAGTAGCGACAGGGATGGCTACACCTTC
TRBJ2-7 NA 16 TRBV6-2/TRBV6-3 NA CASSSFRLRGSYEQYF TGTGCCAGCAGTTCGTTTCGGTTGCGGGGCTCCTACGAGCAGTACTTC
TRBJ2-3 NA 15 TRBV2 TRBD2 CASSGGGSNTDTQYF TGTGCCAGCAGTGGAGGCGGGAGTAACACAGATACGCAGTATTTT
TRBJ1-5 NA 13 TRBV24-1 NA CATSGHQNQPQHF TGTGCCACCAGTGGACACCAGAATCAGCCCCAGCATTTT
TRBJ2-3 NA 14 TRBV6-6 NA CASSRNRGTDTQYF TGTGCCAGCAGTCGGAACCGGGGGACAGATACGCAGTATTTT
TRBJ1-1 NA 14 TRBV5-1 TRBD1 CASSLYTGGGEAFF TGCGCCAGCAGCTTATACACAGGGGGAGGTGAAGCTTTCTTT
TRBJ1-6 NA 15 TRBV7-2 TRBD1 CASSVGTGEGTPLHF TGTGCCAGCAGCGTCGGGACAGGGGAAGGGACACCCCTCCACTTT
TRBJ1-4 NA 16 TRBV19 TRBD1 CASFGIRTGGGEKLFF TGTGCCAGTTTTGGAATTCGGACAGGGGGCGGCGAAAAACTGTTTTTT
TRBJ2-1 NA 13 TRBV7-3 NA CASSLTQNNEQFF TGTGCCAGCAGCTTAACGCAGAACAATGAGCAGTTCTTC
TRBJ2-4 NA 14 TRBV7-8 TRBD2 CASSTRDYKNIQYF TGTGCCAGCAGCACCCGGGACTACAAAAACATTCAGTACTTC
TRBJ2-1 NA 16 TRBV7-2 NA CASSLERRGFYNEQFF TGTGCCAGCAGCTTAGAACGACGGGGGTTCTACAATGAGCAGTTCTTC
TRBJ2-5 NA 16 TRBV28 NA CASRPPPGLPQETQYF TGTGCCAGCAGACCGCCGCCGGGACTTCCCCAAGAGACCCAGTACTTC
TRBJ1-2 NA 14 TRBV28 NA CASSLGGAGYGYTF TGTGCCAGCAGTTTGGGAGGGGCCGGCTATGGCTACACCTTC
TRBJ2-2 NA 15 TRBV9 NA CASSLEGGNTGELFF TGTGCCAGCAGCCTTGAGGGAGGCAACACCGGGGAGCTGTTTTTT
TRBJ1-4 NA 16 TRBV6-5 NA CASSYRRSRSDEKLFF TGTGCCAGCAGTTACCGACGGTCCAGGTCGGATGAAAAACTGTTTTTT
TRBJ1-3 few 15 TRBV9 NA CASSVAGYSGNTIYF TGTGCCAGCAGCGTAGCAGGGTACTCTGGAAACACCATATATTTT
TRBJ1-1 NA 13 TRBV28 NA CASSYGANTEAFF TGTGCCAGCAGTTATGGGGCGAACACTGAAGCTTTCTTT
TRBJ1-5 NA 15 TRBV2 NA CASVAQGHSNQPQHF TGTGCCAGCGTCGCGCAGGGACATAGCAATCAGCCCCAGCATTTT
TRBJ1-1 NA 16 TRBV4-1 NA CASSRGLGQPNTEAFF TGCGCCAGCAGCCGCGGACTAGGACAGCCGAACACTGAAGCTTTCTTT
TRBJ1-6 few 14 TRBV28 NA CASSIQGYNSPLHF TGTGCCAGCAGTATACAGGGTTATAATTCACCCCTCCACTTT
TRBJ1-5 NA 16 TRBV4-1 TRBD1 CASSQYDDRVGQPQHF TGCGCCAGCAGCCAATACGACGACAGGGTCGGTCAGCCCCAGCATTTT
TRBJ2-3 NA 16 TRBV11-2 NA CASSSSMFGGTDTQYF TGTGCCAGCAGCTCTAGCATGTTTGGGGGCACAGATACGCAGTATTTT
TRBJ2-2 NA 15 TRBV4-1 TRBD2 CASSQGVAGVGELFF TGCGCCAGCAGCCAGGGGGTAGCGGGAGTCGGGGAGCTGTTTTTT
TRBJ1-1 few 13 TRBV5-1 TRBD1 CASSRDRITEAFF TGCGCCAGCAGCCGGGACAGGATCACTGAAGCTTTCTTT
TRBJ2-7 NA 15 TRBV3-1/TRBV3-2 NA CASSQGSKLSYEQYF TGTGCCAGCAGCCAAGGGAGTAAGCTATCCTACGAGCAGTACTTC
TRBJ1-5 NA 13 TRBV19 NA CASRGQPGQPQHF TGTGCCAGTAGAGGACAGCCTGGTCAGCCCCAGCATTTT
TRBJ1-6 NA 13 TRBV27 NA CASSLQGNSPLHF TGTGCCAGCAGTTTACAGGGGAATTCACCCCTCCACTTT
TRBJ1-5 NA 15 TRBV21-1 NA CASSNRDRDNQPQHF TGTGCCAGCAGCAACCGGGACAGGGACAATCAGCCCCAGCATTTT
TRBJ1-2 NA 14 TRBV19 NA CASSMTVLGYGYTF TGTGCCAGTAGTATGACAGTCCTTGGCTATGGCTACACCTTC
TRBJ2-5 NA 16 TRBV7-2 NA CASSLRWAGSGETQYF TGTGCCAGCAGCTTACGATGGGCGGGATCAGGAGAGACCCAGTACTTC
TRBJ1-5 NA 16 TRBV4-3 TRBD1 CASSQEAGQGRQPQHF TGCGCCAGCAGCCAAGAGGCCGGACAGGGTCGTCAGCCCCAGCATTTT